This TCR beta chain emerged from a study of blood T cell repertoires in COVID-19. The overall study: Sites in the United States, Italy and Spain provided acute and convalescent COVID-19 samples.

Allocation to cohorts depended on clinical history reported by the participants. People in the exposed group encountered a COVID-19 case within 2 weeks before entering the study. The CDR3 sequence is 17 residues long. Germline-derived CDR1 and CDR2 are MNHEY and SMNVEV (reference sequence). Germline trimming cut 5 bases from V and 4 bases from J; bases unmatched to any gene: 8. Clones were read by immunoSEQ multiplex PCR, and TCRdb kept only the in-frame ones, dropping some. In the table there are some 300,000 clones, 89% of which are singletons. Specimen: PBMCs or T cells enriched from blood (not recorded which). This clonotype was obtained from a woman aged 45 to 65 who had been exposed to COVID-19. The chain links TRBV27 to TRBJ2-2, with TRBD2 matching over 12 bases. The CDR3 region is CASSGSSGGAGTGELFF. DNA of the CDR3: TGTGCCAGCAGTGGGTCTAGCGGGGGGGCTGGCACCGGGGAGCTGTTTTTT.